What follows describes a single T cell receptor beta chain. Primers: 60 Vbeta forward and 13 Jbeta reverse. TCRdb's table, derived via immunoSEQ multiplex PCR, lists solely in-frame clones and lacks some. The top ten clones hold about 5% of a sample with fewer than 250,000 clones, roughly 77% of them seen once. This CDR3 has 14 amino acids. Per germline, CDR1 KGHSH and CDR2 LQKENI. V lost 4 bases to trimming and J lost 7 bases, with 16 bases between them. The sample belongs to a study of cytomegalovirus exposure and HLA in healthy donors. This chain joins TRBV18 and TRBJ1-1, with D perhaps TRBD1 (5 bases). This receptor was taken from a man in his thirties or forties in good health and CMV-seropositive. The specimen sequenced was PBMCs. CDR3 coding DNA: TGTGCCAGCTCACTACAGGCCCGGCCATTTGAAGCTTTCTTT. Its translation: CASSLQARPFEAFF. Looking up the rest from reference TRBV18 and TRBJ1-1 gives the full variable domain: NAGVMQNPRHLVRRRGQEARLRCSPMKGHSHVYWYRQLPEEGLKFMVYLQKENIIDESGMPKERFSAEFPKEGPSILRIQQVVRGDSAAYFCASSLQARPFEAFFGQGTRLTVV.